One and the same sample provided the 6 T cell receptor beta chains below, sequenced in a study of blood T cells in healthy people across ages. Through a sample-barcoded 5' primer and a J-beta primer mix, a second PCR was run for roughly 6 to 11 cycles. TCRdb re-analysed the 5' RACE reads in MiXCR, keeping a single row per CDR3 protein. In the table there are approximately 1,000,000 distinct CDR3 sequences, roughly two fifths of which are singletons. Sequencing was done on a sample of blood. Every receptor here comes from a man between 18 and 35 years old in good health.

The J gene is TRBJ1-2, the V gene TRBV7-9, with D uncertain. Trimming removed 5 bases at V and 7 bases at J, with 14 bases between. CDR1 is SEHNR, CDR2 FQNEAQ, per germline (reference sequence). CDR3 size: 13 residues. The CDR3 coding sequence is TGTGCCAGCAGCCACGCGTCAGGACTTGGCTACACCTTC. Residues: CASSHASGLGYTF.

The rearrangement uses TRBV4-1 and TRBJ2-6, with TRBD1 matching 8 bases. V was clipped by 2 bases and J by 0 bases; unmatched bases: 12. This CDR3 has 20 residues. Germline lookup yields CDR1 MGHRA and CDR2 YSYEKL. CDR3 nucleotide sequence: TGCGCCAGCAGCCAATCCCTCACCGGACAGGGTGCCTCTGGGGCCAACGTCCTGACTTTC. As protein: CASSQSLTGQGASGANVLTF.

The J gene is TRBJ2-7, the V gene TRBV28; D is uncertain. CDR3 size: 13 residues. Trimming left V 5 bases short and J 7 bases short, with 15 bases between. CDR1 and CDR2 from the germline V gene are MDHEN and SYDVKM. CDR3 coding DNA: TGTGCCAGCAGTCCCCCCAAAGGTAATGAGCAGTACTTC. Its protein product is CASSPPKGNEQYF.

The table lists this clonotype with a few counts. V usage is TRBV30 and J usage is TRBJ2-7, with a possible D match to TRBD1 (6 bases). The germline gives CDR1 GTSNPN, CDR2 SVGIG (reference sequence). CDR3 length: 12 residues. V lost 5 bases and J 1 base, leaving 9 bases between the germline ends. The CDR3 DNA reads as TGTGCCTGGGGGACATCTTCCTACGAGCAGTACTTC. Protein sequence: CAWGTSSYEQYF. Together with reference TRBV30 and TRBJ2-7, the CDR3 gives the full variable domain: SQTIHQWPATLVQPVGSPLSLECTVEGTSNPNLYWYRQAAGRGLQLLFYSVGIGQISSEVPQNLSASRPQDRQFILSSKKLLLSDSGFYLCAWGTSSYEQYFGPGTRLTVT.

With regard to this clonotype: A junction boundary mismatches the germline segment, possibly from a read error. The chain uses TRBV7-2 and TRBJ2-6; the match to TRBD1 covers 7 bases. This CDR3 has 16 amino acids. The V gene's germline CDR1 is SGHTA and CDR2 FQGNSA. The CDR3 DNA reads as TGTGCCAGCAGCTCCGGGACAGATTCTGGGGCCAACGTCCCGACTTTC. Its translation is CASSSGTDSGANVPTF.

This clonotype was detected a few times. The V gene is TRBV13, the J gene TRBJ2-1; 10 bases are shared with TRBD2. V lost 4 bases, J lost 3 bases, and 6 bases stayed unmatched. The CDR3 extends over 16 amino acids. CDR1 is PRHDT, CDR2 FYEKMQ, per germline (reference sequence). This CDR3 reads CASSSRTSGNYNEQFF. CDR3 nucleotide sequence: TGTGCCAGCAGCTCGCGGACTAGCGGTAACTACAATGAGCAGTTCTTC.